The T cell receptor (beta chain) under discussion was sequenced for a study of T-cell reconstitution after alpha-beta-depleted transplantation in children. This clonotype appeared many times. The CDR3 runs 13 residues. With V trimmed by 2 bases and J by 5 bases, 1 base remained unmatched. Germline V gene lookup returns CDR1 DFQATT and CDR2 SNEGSKA (reference sequence). Molecular barcoding with unique molecular identifiers was used for the TCRbeta library. TCRdb re-called the PCR reads through MiXCR, storing one row per CDR3 protein. The profile shows around 600,000 distinct CDR3 sequences, around 16% of them singletons.

The source is a human donor who donated a stem cell graft to a child with acute myeloid leukemia. This rearrangement joins TRBV20-1 to TRBJ2-3; 10 bases are shared with TRBD1. Sequencing used PBMCs from the stem cell graft donor, obtained from the stem cell graft. The CDR3 DNA reads TGCAGTGCTAGACGGGACAGGGGAGATACGCAGTATTTT. This translates into CSARRDRGDTQYF.